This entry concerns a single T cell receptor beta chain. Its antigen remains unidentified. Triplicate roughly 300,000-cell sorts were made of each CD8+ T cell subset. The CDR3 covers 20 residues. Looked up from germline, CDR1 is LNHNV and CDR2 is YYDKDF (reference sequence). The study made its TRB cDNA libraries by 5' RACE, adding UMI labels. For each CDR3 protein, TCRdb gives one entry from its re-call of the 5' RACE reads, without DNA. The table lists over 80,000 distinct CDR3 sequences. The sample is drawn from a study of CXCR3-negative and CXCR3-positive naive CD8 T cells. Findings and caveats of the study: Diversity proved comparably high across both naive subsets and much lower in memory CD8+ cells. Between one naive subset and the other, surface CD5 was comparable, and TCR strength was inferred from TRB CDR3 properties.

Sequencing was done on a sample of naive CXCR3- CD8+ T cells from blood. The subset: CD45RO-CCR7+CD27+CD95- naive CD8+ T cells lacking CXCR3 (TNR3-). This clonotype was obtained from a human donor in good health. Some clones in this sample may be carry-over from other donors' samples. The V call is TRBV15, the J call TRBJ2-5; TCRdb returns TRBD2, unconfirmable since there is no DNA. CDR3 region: CATSRDSNGGAFAPQETQYF. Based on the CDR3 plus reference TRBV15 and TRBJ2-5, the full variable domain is DAMVIQNPRYQVTQFGKPVTLSCSQTLNHNVMYWYQQKSSQAPKLLFHYYDKDFNNEADTPDNFQSRRPNTSFCFLDIRSPGLGDTAMYLCATSRDSNGGAFAPQETQYFGPGTRLLVL.